This T cell receptor (beta chain) was documented in a study of regulatory T cells in long-lasting Graves disease. Regarding the study as a whole: Persistent disease samples used TRBV28, TRBJ1-2 and TRBJ2-5 preferentially.

The CDR3 has 15 amino acids. The germline V gene has CDR1 MNHEY and CDR2 SMNVEV (reference sequence). Relying on iRepertoire HTBI primers and Arm-PCR of CDR3 regions, the team built TCR beta libraries. TCRdb fed the multiplex PCR reads into MiXCR, producing one record per CDR3 protein. Here the sample spans some 450,000 distinct CDR3 sequences, over 15% being singletons. In the case of this clonotype: Its antigen is unknown. This sequence may be a read error, since a much larger clone differs from it by one base.

The sample's time point: newly diagnosed GD, antithyroid drugs for less than 3 months. Generation of the TCR library employed RNA extracted from PBMCs. The diagnosis of Graves' disease used American Thyroid Association guidelines. These data also featured in a second study, about T cells in Graves' hyperthyroidism and ophthalmopathy. According to that study: Patients showing uncontrolled infection, other autoimmune disease, pregnancy or lactation were ineligible. Expanded thyroid clonotypes (above 0.001) were mostly also found in blood.

The V and J genes are TRBV27 and TRBJ2-3, with D possibly called TRBD1 or TRBD2 (5 bases each). The sequence was collected from a woman under 40 with Graves disease. This sample comprised peripheral blood mononuclear cells (PBMCs), obtained at new diagnosis, from a patient treated with antithyroid drugs. Here the CDR3 reads CANSLSVGTTDTQYF. The CDR3 region has the DNA TGTGCCAACAGTTTATCGGTAGGGACCACAGATACGCAGTATTTT.